This TCR beta chain was captured by sequencing in a study of naive and memory T cell subsets. Study observations and caveats: RNA-based TCR counts may shift with T cell activation and differentiation. No ground truth validated the naive and memory repertoire findings.

An equimolar mix of two oligonucleotides served as the beta constant-region primer for TRBC1 and TRBC2. TCRdb processed the UMI-ligation and nested PCR reads anew with MiXCR; each CDR3 protein has one entry. The sample lists about 80,000 distinct CDR3 sequences, under 15% occurring once. CDR1 SGHAT and CDR2 FQNNGV come from the germline V gene. Trimming cost V 4 bases and J 4 bases, with 19 bases left between them. This CDR3 is 16 amino acids long. This clonotype was seen only a few times. Antigen specificity is unknown. Cells stained for CD3, CD4, CD8, CD45RA and CD27 were sorted into four subsets. Sequencing used central memory CD4+ T cells from blood. V usage is TRBV11-2 and J usage is TRBJ1-2, with D possibly being TRBD1 (5 bases). The receptor's source is a human donor in good health. The CDR3 spells CASSYEPARAGYGYTF. DNA for the CDR3: TGTGCCAGCAGCTACGAACCGGCCAGGGCAGGCTATGGCTACACCTTC.